One sample yielded the 25 T cell receptor beta chains listed below, sequenced in a study of beta chain features in type 1 diabetes (dated by TCRdb to 2016 to 2019). Library preparation was by the immunoSEQ multiplex PCR assay. The entire amount of isolated RNA was reverse transcribed using the High Capacity cDNA Reverse Transcription Kit, so the sequenced TCRB transcripts were expressed ones. The table was pulled from immuneACCESS by TCRdb, which kept in-frame rearrangements only. Such tables lose some clones; where checked, under half of the loss comes from unresolved V genes, and the rest has no known cause. The sample table contains roughly 300,000 clones; only one count was recorded for 8% of them. The top ten clones comprise around 0.44% of the sample. The sequenced sample was central memory CD4+ T cells from blood. The receptors derive from a woman aged 18-29 years in good health.

The chain carries TRBV27 and TRBJ2-7; 10 bases match TRBD2. From germline, CDR1 is MNHEY and CDR2 SMNVEV (reference sequence). The CDR3 runs 15 residues. Germline trimming cut 5 bases from V and 0 bases from J; bases unmatched to any gene: 4. The CDR3 is CASSPGLADSYEQYF. The CDR3, as DNA: TGTGCCAGCAGTCCAGGACTAGCGGACTCCTACGAGCAGTACTTC.

The table lists this clone with a few counts. At the DNA level, this CDR3 is encoded by other sequences in the same sample as well. The J gene is TRBJ1-2, the V gene TRBV28; D perhaps matches TRBD1 (5 bases). The CDR3 runs 15 residues. The germline V gene has CDR1 MDHEN and CDR2 SYDVKM. The ends were cut back, 6 bases at V and 0 bases at J, with 14 bases in the middle. The CDR3 region is CASSLPGHPNYGYTF. In DNA, the CDR3 is TGTGCCAGCAGCCTACCCGGACATCCTAACTATGGCTACACCTTC.

The chain uses TRBV11-2 and TRBJ2-1; D uncertain. The V and J ends lost 6 bases and 8 bases respectively, with 14 bases between them. The CDR3 length is 13 residues. Germline CDR1 reads SGHAT; CDR2 reads FQNNGV. This CDR3 reads CASSNQARYEQFF. The CDR3 DNA reads TGTGCCAGCAGTAACCAGGCGAGGTATGAGCAGTTCTTC.

V is TRBV29-1 and J is TRBJ2-2, with a tentative D call TRBD1 (6 bases). Germline loops: CDR1 SQVTM, CDR2 ANQGSEA. V was shortened by 3 bases and J by 7 bases, with 12 bases between the two germline ends. The CDR3 extends over 13 amino acids. CDR3 DNA sequence: TGCAGCGTTGATACTCAGGGGATCGGGGAGCTGTTTTTT. Residues: CSVDTQGIGELFF.

This clone appeared a few times. The chain recombines TRBV7-9 with TRBJ2-1, with D possibly matching TRBD1 (7 bases). V was cut by 5 bases and J by 0 bases, with 17 bases left in between. Germline assignment: CDR1 SEHNR and CDR2 FQNEAQ (reference sequence). The CDR3 runs to 17 residues. The CDR3 DNA reads TGTGCCAGCAGCCCCGCAGGGGGGATGGGCTCCTACAATGAGCAGTTCTTC. This translates into CASSPAGGMGSYNEQFF.

CDR3 in DNA: TGTGCCATCAGCCCCCAAGGGAACACTGAAGCTTTCTTT. It specifies CAISPQGNTEAFF. The chain combines TRBV10-3 with TRBJ1-1; no clear D gene. The CDR3 totals 13 residues. Trimming left V 6 bases short and J 1 base short, with 9 bases between. In germline, CDR1 is ENHRY, CDR2 SYGVKD.

The sample holds a few counts of this clone. The CDR3 is CASSLALGVQETQYF. CDR3 nucleotide sequence: TGTGCCAGCAGCTTAGCGCTGGGGGTCCAAGAGACCCAGTACTTC. The chain has TRBV7-6 and TRBJ2-5, with D perhaps being TRBD1 or TRBD2 (5 bases each). The CDR3 is made up of 15 amino acids. Between the trimmed V and J ends, which lost 0 bases and 1 base, there was a span of 9 bases. CDR1 SGHVS and CDR2 FNYEAQ come from the germline V gene.

This clone occurred a few times. The chain combines TRBV4-3 with TRBJ1-3, with D possibly matching TRBD1 (6 bases). V lost 2 bases to trimming and J lost 1 base, with 24 bases between them. Germline assignment: CDR1 LGHNA and CDR2 YSLEER. The CDR3 runs 20 residues. The CDR3: CASSQYLGWGQGISGNTIYF. CDR3 in DNA: TGCGCCAGCAGCCAATATTTGGGTTGGGGTCAGGGGATATCTGGAAACACCATATATTTT.

This clone has ten or more counts. The chain has TRBV9 and TRBJ1-1; no definite D call. V lost 4 bases and J lost 3, with 7 bases in between. CDR3 length: 12 amino acids. The germline V gene has CDR1 SGDLS and CDR2 YYNGEE. The CDR3 reads CASSRGDTEAFF. The CDR3 region has the DNA TGTGCCAGCAGCCGGGGAGACACTGAAGCTTTCTTT.

This clone was counted a few times. The chain employs TRBV28 and TRBJ2-5, with TRBD2 matching over 7 bases. Trimming took 5 bases from V and 9 from J; bases not matched to a gene: 21. Germline lookup yields CDR1 MDHEN and CDR2 SYDVKM. This CDR3 is 17 amino acids long. The chain's CDR3 is CASSPPGSGVLGEAQYF. CDR3 coding DNA: TGTGCCAGCAGTCCACCCGGAAGCGGGGTGTTGGGGGAGGCCCAGTACTTC. The variable domain in full, completed from reference TRBV28 and TRBJ2-5, reads DVKVTQSSRYLVKRTGEKVFLECVQDMDHENMFWYRQDPGLGLRLIYFSYDVKMKEKGDIPEGYSVSREKKERFSLILESASTNQTSMYLCASSPPGSGVLGEAQYFGPGTRLLVL.

This clone was observed a handful of times. The rearrangement links TRBV7-2 to TRBJ2-7, with D possibly TRBD1 on 6 matching bases. CDR3 size: 14 residues. V was trimmed by 5 bases and J by 5 bases, leaving 16 bases between them. Germline lookup yields CDR1 SGHTA and CDR2 FQGNSA. The CDR3 nucleotides read TGTGCCAGCAGCCCCATGTGGGGGCGGCACGAGCAGTACTTC. Translated: CASSPMWGRHEQYF.

This clone turned up a few times. J is TRBJ1-5 and V is TRBV18, with D perhaps TRBD1 (5 bases). The CDR3 is 16 amino acids. V lost 5 bases and J 7 bases, leaving 21 bases between the germline ends. Germline CDR1 reads KGHSH; CDR2 reads LQKENI. In nucleotides, the CDR3 is TGTGCCAGCTCAGACCGGGGCACGGAGGGTTCGCAGCCCCAGCATTTT. Protein: CASSDRGTEGSQPQHF.

This clone has more than one count but fewer than ten. V usage is TRBV7-2 and J usage is TRBJ2-5; D unclear. This CDR3 spans 12 amino acids. Trimming cost V 1 base and J 3 bases, with 3 bases left between them. Germline CDR1 reads SGHTA; CDR2 reads FQGNSA. The CDR3 bases are TGTGCCAGCAGCTTAGGAGAAGAGACCCAGTACTTC. It translates to CASSLGEETQYF. Full variable domain (rest looked up from reference TRBV7-2 and TRBJ2-5): GAGVSQSPSNKVTEKGKDVELRCDPISGHTALYWYRQSLGQGLEFLIYFQGNSAPDKSGLPSDRFSAERTGGSVSTLTIQRTQQEDSAVYLCASSLGEETQYFGPGTRLLVL.

V gene TRBV28 combines with J gene TRBJ2-2; a possible D gene is TRBD2 (5 bases). Per germline, CDR1 MDHEN and CDR2 SYDVKM. The CDR3 consists of 15 residues. V lost 6 bases to trimming and J lost 7 bases, with 18 bases between them. This CDR3 is CASSTAKLVFGELFF. DNA of the CDR3: TGTGCCAGCAGCACCGCCAAACTAGTTTTCGGGGAGCTGTTTTTT.

The V and J genes are TRBV5-4 and TRBJ1-1, with D unresolved. The CDR3 is 15 residues long. Germline CDR1 is SGHNT and CDR2 is YYREEE (reference sequence). V was cut by 3 bases and J by 0 bases, with 12 bases left in between. This CDR3 is CASSYSMGMNTEAFF. CDR3 coding DNA: TGTGCCAGCAGCTATAGTATGGGGATGAACACTGAAGCTTTCTTT.

For this clone: One junction end does not reproduce the germline sequence, and a read error may be involved. The CDR3 sequence: CASSKAGTSGSYEQYF. The CDR3 coding sequence is TGTGCCAGCAGTAAAGCCGGGACTAGCGGGAGCTACGAGCAGTACTTC. V usage is TRBV6-1 and J usage is TRBJ2-7; TRBD2 agrees at 14 bases. CDR1 is MNHNS and CDR2 is SASEGT in the germline V gene. This CDR3 has 16 residues.

This clone was counted a few times. V is TRBV11-3 and J is TRBJ2-1; TRBD2 might be the D (6 bases). Between the trimmed V and J ends, which lost 1 base and 6 bases, there was a span of 19 bases. Germline assignment: CDR1 SGHNT and CDR2 YENEEA. This CDR3 has 17 amino acids. Here the CDR3 DNA reads TGTGCCAGCAGCTTAGGGTCCCGACTAGGATGGGGCAATGAGCAGTTCTTC. It yields the protein CASSLGSRLGWGNEQFF.

The DNA for the CDR3 is TGTGCCAGCGGAATTCCGAACACTGAAGCTTTCTTT. Protein product: CASGIPNTEAFF. This chain connects TRBV28 to TRBJ1-1; no clear D gene. V was cut by 8 bases and J by 1 base, with 8 bases left in between. This CDR3 is 12 amino acids long. Germline lookup yields CDR1 MDHEN and CDR2 SYDVKM.

This clone has more than one count but fewer than ten. This rearrangement joins TRBV5-1 to TRBJ1-2, with D hard to call. CDR1 SGHRS and CDR2 YFSETQ come from the germline V gene. The V end was cut by 0 bases, the J end by 5 bases, with 17 bases between. This CDR3 has 16 residues. In DNA form, the CDR3 reads TGCGCCAGCAGCTTGGCCGTCACAACAGTCCCGTATGGCTACACCTTC. This codes for CASSLAVTTVPYGYTF.

This clone was found a few times. V and J are TRBV29-1 and TRBJ2-7; either TRBD1 or TRBD2 may supply D (9 bases each). The CDR3 extends over 16 amino acids. V dropped 4 bases and J dropped 7 bases, with 26 bases sitting between them. CDR1 SQVTM and CDR2 ANQGSEA come from the germline V gene. The CDR3 sequence: CSVGGRVDRGSGEQYF. CDR3 in DNA: TGCAGCGTTGGCGGGAGGGTGGACAGGGGCTCGGGGGAGCAGTACTTC.

Only a few counts were recorded for this clone. The chain recombines TRBV2 with TRBJ2-1; 7 bases match TRBD1. The V and J ends lost 5 bases and 4 bases, in that order; junction bases with no gene match: 8. CDR3 length: 15 residues. Germline values: CDR1 SNHLY, CDR2 FYNNEI. The CDR3 is CASSIQGLQYNEQFF. DNA of the CDR3: TGTGCCAGCAGTATACAGGGGCTCCAATACAATGAGCAGTTCTTC.

A few counts support this clone. This sequence joins TRBV19 and TRBJ2-7; D is unclear. Per the germline V gene, CDR1 is LNHDA and CDR2 is SQIVND (reference sequence). With 3 bases removed from V and 2 bases from J, the gap between germline ends came to 14 bases. The CDR3 length is 15 residues. This CDR3 reads CASSIRAWETYEQYF. CDR3 nucleotide sequence: TGTGCCAGTAGTATCCGCGCGTGGGAAACCTACGAGCAGTACTTC.

The V gene is TRBV4-2, the J gene TRBJ2-7; 15 nucleotides agree with TRBD2. The CDR3 sequence is 19 residues long. In germline, CDR1 is LGHNA, CDR2 YNFKEQ. The J segment lost 1 base and the V segment lost 5 bases, leaving 12 bases of the junction unmatched. The CDR3 reads CASSYMSGLAGGRSYEQYF. In DNA, the CDR3 is TGTGCCAGCAGCTACATGTCTGGACTAGCGGGAGGGCGGTCCTACGAGCAGTACTTC.

The chain links TRBV29-1 to TRBJ2-1; 7 positions match TRBD2. With 4 bases clipped from V and 0 bases from J, the junction kept 21 bases outside the gene matches. Germline CDR1 and CDR2: SQVTM and ANQGSEA. The CDR3 has 20 amino acids. As DNA, the CDR3 is TGCAGCGTTGTTTTGGCGGGAGTTCGTGGGGCCTCTGGCTCCTACAATGAGCAGTTCTTC. Residues: CSVVLAGVRGASGSYNEQFF.

This clone was seen a handful of times. The CDR3 loop reads CATSGAKNIQYF. The CDR3 bases are TGTGCCACCAGCGGAGCCAAAAACATTCAGTACTTC. The V call is TRBV15, the J call TRBJ2-4; D unresolved. The CDR3 is 12 amino acids. Trimming stripped 5 bases from V and 0 bases from J, with 2 bases between. Germline lookup yields CDR1 LNHNV and CDR2 YYDKDF (reference sequence).